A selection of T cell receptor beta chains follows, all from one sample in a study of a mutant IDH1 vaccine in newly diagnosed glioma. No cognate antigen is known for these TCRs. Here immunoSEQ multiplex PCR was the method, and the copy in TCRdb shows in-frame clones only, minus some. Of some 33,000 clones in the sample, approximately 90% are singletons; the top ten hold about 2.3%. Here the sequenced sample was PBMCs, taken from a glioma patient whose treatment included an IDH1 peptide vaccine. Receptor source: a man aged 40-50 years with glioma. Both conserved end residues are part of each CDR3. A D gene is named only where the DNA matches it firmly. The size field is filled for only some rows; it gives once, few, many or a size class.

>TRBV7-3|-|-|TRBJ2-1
CASSLVRGNEQFF
TGTGCCAGCAGCTTAGTAAGAGGCAATGAGCAGTTCTTC
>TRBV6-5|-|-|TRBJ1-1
CASSRMQVNTEAFF
TGTGCCAGCAGTCGGATGCAGGTGAACACTGAAGCTTTCTTT
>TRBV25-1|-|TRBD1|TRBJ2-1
CATRRDRVGTGEQFF
TGTGCCACCCGCCGGGACAGGGTGGGGACAGGTGAGCAGTTCTTC
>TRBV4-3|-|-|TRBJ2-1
CASSQDAPAYNEQFF
TGCGCCAGCAGCCAAGATGCCCCAGCCTACAATGAGCAGTTCTTC
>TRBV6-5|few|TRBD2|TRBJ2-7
CASSYELAGEGEQYF
TGTGCCAGCAGTTACGAACTAGCGGGAGAAGGGGAGCAGTACTTC
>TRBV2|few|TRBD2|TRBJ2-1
CASSDPPLAGSNEQFF
TGTGCCAGCAGTGATCCCCCTCTAGCGGGATCCAATGAGCAGTTCTTC
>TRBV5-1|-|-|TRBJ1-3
CASSLGGLSSGNTIYF
TGCGCCAGCAGCTTGGGGGGATTAAGCTCTGGAAACACCATATATTTT
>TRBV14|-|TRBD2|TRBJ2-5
CASSLRALAGVETQYF
TGTGCCAGCAGCCTTAGAGCGTTGGCGGGAGTGGAGACCCAGTACTTC
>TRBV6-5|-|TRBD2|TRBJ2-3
CASSPRGANTDTQYF
TGTGCCAGCAGTCCGCGGGGGGCAAACACAGATACGCAGTATTTT
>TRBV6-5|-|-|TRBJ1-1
CASSLRTTGAEAFF
TGTGCCAGCAGTCTCCGTACAACGGGTGCTGAAGCTTTCTTT
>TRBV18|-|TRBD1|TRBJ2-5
CASSLPDRASETQYF
TGTGCCAGCTCACTACCGGACAGGGCATCGGAGACCCAGTACTTC
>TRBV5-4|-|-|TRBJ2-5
CASSLVLGSGQETQYF
TGTGCCAGCAGCTTGGTGTTAGGGTCGGGGCAAGAGACCCAGTACTTC
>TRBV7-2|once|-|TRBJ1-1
CASSLVEGLEAFF
TGTGCCAGCAGCTTAGTGGAGGGCCTCGAAGCTTTCTTT
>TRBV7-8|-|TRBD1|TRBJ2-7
CASSQDRGPGEQYF
TGTGCCAGCAGCCAGGACAGGGGGCCGGGGGAGCAGTACTTC
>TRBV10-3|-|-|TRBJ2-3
CAISGVSADTQYF
TGTGCCATCAGTGGGGTTAGTGCGGATACGCAGTATTTT
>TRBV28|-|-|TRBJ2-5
CASSLTLRDGYFGTQYF
TGTGCCAGCAGTTTAACCCTACGGGACGGGTACTTCGGGACCCAGTACTTC
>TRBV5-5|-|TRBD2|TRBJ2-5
CASSLSLAATQETQYF
TGTGCCAGCAGCTTGAGTCTAGCGGCCACCCAAGAGACCCAGTACTTC
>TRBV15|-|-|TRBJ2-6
CATSLQGVAGANVLTF
TGTGCCACCAGCCTACAGGGTGTTGCAGGGGCCAACGTCCTGACTTTC
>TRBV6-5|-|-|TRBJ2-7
CASSNLELAAYEQYF
TGTGCCAGCAGCAATCTTGAATTGGCAGCCTACGAGCAGTACTTC
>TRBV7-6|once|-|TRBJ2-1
CASSLVGGSYNEQFF
TGTGCCAGCAGCTTAGTAGGGGGAAGCTACAATGAGCAGTTCTTC